This T cell receptor beta chain is from a study of CD8 T cells in Susac syndrome. Matching for age and sex applied to the controls, who were healthy donors. Negative isolation was used for CD8+ and CD4+ T cells and FACS enrichment for TEMRA cells. The RNA, about 0.5 to 1 ug, was put through reverse transcription using random hexamers. The TCR beta CDR3 was amplified by immunoSEQ multiplex PCR across 54 Vbeta, 13 Jbeta. One entry per CDR3 protein, called by TCRdb with MiXCR from the immunoSEQ multiplex PCR reads. The sample holds 130,000 to 150,000 distinct CDR3 sequences; approximately 95% are singletons and the top ten take approximately 0.3%. Points from the study as a whole: The relatively small number of individuals in the TCR sequencing and HLA analysis was acknowledged by the study.

The CDR3 has 13 residues. Germline V gives CDR1 SSHAT, CDR2 FNYEAQ (reference sequence). This clonotype showed up just a few times. Antigen: not known. At one boundary the junction diverges from the germline segment, which might be a read error. Sample: CD8+ T cells from PBMCs. This chain links TRBV7-7 with TRBJ1-1; D ambiguous. This receptor was obtained from a human donor in good health. CDR3 sequence: CASSSGPNTEAFF. The DNA of the CDR3 is TGTGCTAGCAGCTCAGGTCCGAACACTGAAGCTTTCTTT.